This is a list of T cell receptor beta chains from one sample in a study of blood T cell repertoires in COVID-19. This table comes from immunoSEQ multiplex PCR, and its TCRdb copy is limited to in-frame clones, with some not included. Of some 140,000 clones listed, approximately 86% are singletons. The source material was peripheral blood. The receptors here all came from a man aged 55 to 70 with COVID-19, enrolled during active disease. Both conserved end residues are part of each CDR3. The order of the fields is D gene, V gene, J gene, clone size, CDR3 DNA, CDR3 protein. D genes are given only for firm matches. Part of the rows lack a size; the others show once, few, many or a class for expanded clones.

TRBD2	TRBV27	TRBJ2-3	.	TGTGCCAGCAGTTTGTTCGCGGGGGGCAGCACAGATACGCAGTATTTT	CASSLFAGGSTDTQYF
TRBD2	TRBV6-2/TRBV6-3	TRBJ2-5	.	TGTGCCAGCAGCTCCCCCGCTAGCGGGACAGAGACCCAGTACTTC	CASSSPASGTETQYF
TRBD2	TRBV5-1	TRBJ2-1	.	TGCGCCAGCAGCTTGGCGACTAGCGGGGCGTACAATGAGCAGTTCTTC	CASSLATSGAYNEQFF
TRBD2	TRBV5-1	TRBJ2-7	few	TGCGCCAGCAGCTTAGGACTAGCGCAAAGTAACTACGAGCAGTACTTC	CASSLGLAQSNYEQYF
.	TRBV4-1	TRBJ1-4	once	TGCGCCAGCAGCCAAGATTGGTCGGCAGGTGCAACTAATGAAAAACTGTTTTTT	CASSQDWSAGATNEKLFF
.	TRBV3-1/TRBV3-2	TRBJ1-2	.	TGTGCCAGTACAACAGGGCGCGGCTATGGCTACACCTTC	CASTTGRGYGYTF
.	TRBV30	TRBJ1-2	.	TGTGCCTGGAGTGTACATCCAGGCTACACCTTC	CAWSVHPGYTF
.	TRBV4-3	TRBJ1-1	.	TGCGCCAGCAGCCAAGATCACTCGAACACTGAAGCTTTCTTT	CASSQDHSNTEAFF
.	TRBV18	TRBJ1-5	.	TGTGCCAGCTCACCAAAGCGGGGGACCTTCATGGAGCCCCAGCATTTT	CASSPKRGTFMEPQHF
TRBD1	TRBV7-6	TRBJ1-3	.	TGTGCCAGCAGCTTAGCCCCGGACAGGGGCTCTGGAAACACCATATATTTT	CASSLAPDRGSGNTIYF
TRBD1	TRBV9	TRBJ2-1	.	TGTGCCAGCAGCGTAGAAGCAGGGGGTGTCACCTACAATGAGCAGTTCTTC	CASSVEAGGVTYNEQFF
TRBD1	TRBV12-3/TRBV12-4	TRBJ1-2	.	TGTGCCAGCAGCAGAGGGACAGGGAGTGGCTACACCTTC	CASSRGTGSGYTF
.	TRBV18	TRBJ2-2	.	TGTGCCAGCTCACCATACAAGGGGGCGAACACCGGGGAGCTGTTTTTT	CASSPYKGANTGELFF
.	TRBV12-3/TRBV12-4	TRBJ1-1	.	TGTGCCAGCAGACCACAAGAAAACACTGAAGCTTTCTTT	CASRPQENTEAFF
.	TRBV4-3	TRBJ1-6	few	TGCGCCAGCAGCCAAACAGGGCCCGGTTCACCCCTCCACTTT	CASSQTGPGSPLHF
.	TRBV20-1	TRBJ1-1	.	TGCAGTGCTAGAGAGAGAGCTGAAGCTTTCTTT	CSARERAEAFF
TRBD2	TRBV5-4	TRBJ2-2	.	TGTGCCAGCAGCCCACGGGGGGGGGCCGGGACGACCGGGGAGCTGTTTTTT	CASSPRGGAGTTGELFF
.	TRBV7-2	TRBJ2-7	.	TGTGCCAGCAGCTTAGCGCTCGAGAGAGCTTACGAGCAGTACTTC	CASSLALERAYEQYF
.	TRBV14	TRBJ1-2	once	TGTGCCAGCAGCCAAGAGGCGGGGATTTATGGCTACACCTTC	CASSQEAGIYGYTF
TRBD1	TRBV24-1	TRBJ1-5	.	TGTGCCACCAAGGGACAGGGTGTCAATCAGCCCCAGCATTTT	CATKGQGVNQPQHF
.	TRBV2	TRBJ2-6	.	.	CASSSSISYYGANVLTF
.	TRBV18	TRBJ2-7	.	TGTGCCAGCTCACCAATTGCCAGGGAAGGCGAGCAGTACTTC	CASSPIAREGEQYF
.	TRBV6-2/TRBV6-3	TRBJ1-1	.	TGTGCCAGCAGTTACTCACTCGAAGCTTTCTTT	CASSYSLEAFF
.	TRBV5-4	TRBJ1-1	.	TGTGCCAGCAGCTTGGGGCTTCGGACGGGAAACACTGAAGCTTTCTTT	CASSLGLRTGNTEAFF
TRBD2	TRBV5-1	TRBJ2-3	.	TGCGCCAGCAGCTTGGGTACCGACGGGGGGTATACGCAGTATTTT	CASSLGTDGGYTQYF
TRBD1	TRBV24-1	TRBJ1-2	.	TGTGCCACTGGAGGGGGCGCGGACTATGGCTACACCTTC	CATGGGADYGYTF
.	TRBV5-6	TRBJ1-2	.	TGTGCCAGCAGCGAGACGGACAGACCACAATCTTTTAACTATGGCTACACCTTC	CASSETDRPQSFNYGYTF
TRBD1	TRBV29-1	TRBJ1-2	.	TGCAGCGTTGAAGGGACAGGGGGTCTTGTTTTCGGCTACACCTTC	CSVEGTGGLVFGYTF
.	TRBV6-5	TRBJ2-1	.	TGTGCCAGCAGTTACGCCGGACAGAGCTACAATGGGCAGCAGTTCTTC	CASSYAGQSYNGQQFF
TRBD1	TRBV7-2	TRBJ1-1	few	TGTGCCAGCAGCTCTAGCGACAGGGGGCGATTGAACACTGAAGCTTTCTTT	CASSSSDRGRLNTEAFF
.	TRBV28	TRBJ1-2	.	TGTGCCAGCAGTTTTGCAGGGCTTGGCTATGGCTACACCTTC	CASSFAGLGYGYTF
.	TRBV18	TRBJ1-1	.	TGTGCCAGCTCACCACCTTCGGGGGGAACATACACTGAAGCTTTCTTT	CASSPPSGGTYTEAFF
TRBD1	TRBV5-5	TRBJ1-1	few	TGTGCCAGCAGCTTGGCAGGGGCAGGGGGGAAGTCCGCTTTCTTT	CASSLAGAGGKSAFF
TRBD1	TRBV19	TRBJ1-5	once	TGTGCCAGTAGTATAGAATCAGGGGGGAGCAATCAGCCCCAGCATTTT	CASSIESGGSNQPQHF
TRBD1	TRBV30	TRBJ2-7	.	TGTGCCTGGAGGACAGGGGGCTCCTACGAGCAGTACTTC	CAWRTGGSYEQYF
.	TRBV4-1	TRBJ2-2	.	TGCGCCAGCAGCCAAGATCTTGCAGGGGGGGAGCTGTTTTTT	CASSQDLAGGELFF
.	TRBV12-3/TRBV12-4	TRBJ2-5	.	TGTGCCAGCAGCCCAAAAGAGACCCAGTACTTC	CASSPKETQYF
TRBD1	TRBV5-1	TRBJ1-3	few	TGCGCCAGCAGGACAGGGGGCGAGGTATCTGGAAACACCATATATTTT	CASRTGGEVSGNTIYF
TRBD1	TRBV27	TRBJ1-2	.	TGTGCCAGCAGTTTATCCGGGACAGGGGTCTATGGCTACACCTTC	CASSLSGTGVYGYTF
TRBD2	TRBV4-3	TRBJ2-5	.	TGCGCCAGCAGCCAGGGCGGGGGGCGAAAAGAGACCCAGTACTTC	CASSQGGGRKETQYF
TRBD1	TRBV19	TRBJ1-5	.	TGTGCCAGTAGTATGTGGGGACAGGGGCTTAATCAGCCCCAGCATTTT	CASSMWGQGLNQPQHF
TRBD1	TRBV27	TRBJ1-1	.	TGTGCCAGCAGCTCCGGGACAGGGAGTTCTGAAGCTTTCTTT	CASSSGTGSSEAFF
.	TRBV12-3/TRBV12-4	TRBJ2-2	.	TGTGCCAGCAGTCCCGGGAGCACCGGGGAGCTGTTTTTT	CASSPGSTGELFF
TRBD1	TRBV18	TRBJ2-1	.	TGTGCCAGCTCAGGAAACAGGGGGGTTCGCAATGAGCAGTTCTTC	CASSGNRGVRNEQFF
TRBD2	TRBV12-3/TRBV12-4	TRBJ2-2	.	TGTGCCAGCAGTCCGGGGGGGACCGGGGAGCTGTTTTTT	CASSPGGTGELFF
TRBD1	TRBV19	TRBJ2-7	.	TGTGCCAGTAGTAAGGGGGCCACCTACGAGCAGTACTTC	CASSKGATYEQYF
TRBD2	TRBV6-5	TRBJ2-2	.	TGTGCCAGCAGTCGAGCGGGAGGATACACCGGGGAGCTGTTTTTT	CASSRAGGYTGELFF
.	TRBV5-6	TRBJ1-1	few	TGTGCCAGCAGCTTTCCTGGGCAGGCAAACACTGAAGCTTTCTTT	CASSFPGQANTEAFF
TRBD1	TRBV5-8	TRBJ1-2	once	TGTGCCAGCAGCTTGGGTGCCTGGACCGAACAGGGGATCGGTGGCTACACCTTC	CASSLGAWTEQGIGGYTF
.	TRBV29-1	TRBJ1-3	.	TGCAGCGTCCTCTCTGGGCCTGGAAACACCATATATTTT	CSVLSGPGNTIYF
.	TRBV6-5	TRBJ2-1	.	TGTGCCAGCAGTTACAGGAGAGTCGGCAATGAGCAGTTCTTC	CASSYRRVGNEQFF
TRBD1	TRBV7-9	TRBJ1-4	.	TGTGCCAGCAGCCGGACAGGGCAGTCAACTAATGAAAAACTGTTTTTT	CASSRTGQSTNEKLFF